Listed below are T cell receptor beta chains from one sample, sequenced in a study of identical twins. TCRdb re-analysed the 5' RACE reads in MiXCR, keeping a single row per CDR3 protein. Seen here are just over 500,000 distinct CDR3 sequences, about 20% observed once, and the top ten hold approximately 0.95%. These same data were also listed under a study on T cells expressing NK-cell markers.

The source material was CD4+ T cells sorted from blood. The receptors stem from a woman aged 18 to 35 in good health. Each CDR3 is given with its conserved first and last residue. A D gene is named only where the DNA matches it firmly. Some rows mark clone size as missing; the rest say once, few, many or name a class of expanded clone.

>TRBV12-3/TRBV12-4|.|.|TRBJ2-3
TGTGCCAGCAGGGGGTCCTCAGCCGAAACAGATACGCAGTATTTT
CASRGSSAETDTQYF
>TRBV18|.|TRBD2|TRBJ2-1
TGTGCCAGCTCACCAGGAGCGGGGAGGGTAAGCAATGAGCAGTTCTTC
CASSPGAGRVSNEQFF
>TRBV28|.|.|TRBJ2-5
TGTGCCAGCAGTTCCCCCTGGGGTTCTGCGACCCAGTACTTC
CASSSPWGSATQYF
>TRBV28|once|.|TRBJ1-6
TGTGCCAGCAGTTCCCCTGGGTATAATTCACCCCTCCACTTT
CASSSPGYNSPLHF
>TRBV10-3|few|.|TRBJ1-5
TGTGCCATCAGTGAGTCACGGGGACAGCCCCAGCATTTT
CAISESRGQPQHF
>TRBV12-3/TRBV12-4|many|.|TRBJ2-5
TGTGCCAGCAGTGGGACGGCCCAAGAGACCCAGTACTTC
CASSGTAQETQYF
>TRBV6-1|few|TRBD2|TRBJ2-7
TGTGCCAGCAGTCGGAGAGCGGGAGGAGACGAGCAGTACTTC
CASSRRAGGDEQYF
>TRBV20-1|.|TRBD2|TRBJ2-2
TGCAGTGCTGGGACTAGCGGGAAAGGAGGGGAGCTGTTTTTT
CSAGTSGKGGELFF
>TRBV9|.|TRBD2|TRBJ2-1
TGTGCCAGCAGCTCTCACGAGCGGGGGTACAATGAGCAGTTCTTC
CASSSHERGYNEQFF
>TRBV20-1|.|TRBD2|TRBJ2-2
TGCAGTGCTCTTGGGACTAGCGGGGGGGACACCGGGGAGCTGTTTTTT
CSALGTSGGDTGELFF
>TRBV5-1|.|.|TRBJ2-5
TGCGCCAGCAAACCATTCCCCACACAAGAGACCCAGTACTTC
CASKPFPTQETQYF
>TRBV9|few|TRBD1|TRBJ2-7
TGTGCCAGCAGCGGGGACAGGGGGCAGTCCTACGAGCAGTACTTC
CASSGDRGQSYEQYF
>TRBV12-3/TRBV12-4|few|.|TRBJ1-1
TGTGCCAGCAGCCCTGACAGGATGAACACTGAAGCTTTCTTT
CASSPDRMNTEAFF
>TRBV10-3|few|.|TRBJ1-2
TGTGCCGCAGGGGCAGCTTCTAACTATGGCTACACCTTC
CAAGAASNYGYTF
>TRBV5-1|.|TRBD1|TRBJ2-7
TGCGCCAGCAGCGCCCGCGCGGGACAGGGACCCTACGAGCAGTACTTC
CASSARAGQGPYEQYF
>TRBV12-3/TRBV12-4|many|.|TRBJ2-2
TGTGCCAGCAAGCCAACGACCGGGGGAGCGAACACCGGGGAGCTGTTTTTT
CASKPTTGGANTGELFF
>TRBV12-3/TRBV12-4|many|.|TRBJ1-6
TGTGCCAGCCAACGGCAGGGGATGGCTAATTCACCCCTCCACTTT
CASQRQGMANSPLHF
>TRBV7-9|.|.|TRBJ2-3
TGTGCCAGCAGCTTAAAAAGGTTTTCAGATACGCAGTATTTT
CASSLKRFSDTQYF
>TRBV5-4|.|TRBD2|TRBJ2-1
TGTGCCTGGTCGACTAGCGGGGCAAGAAATGAGCAGTTCTTC
CAWSTSGARNEQFF
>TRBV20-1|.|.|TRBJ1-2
TGCAGTGCTAGAGGGGTGCAGGGCGCTAACTATGGCTACACCTTC
CSARGVQGANYGYTF
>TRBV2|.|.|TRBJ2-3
TGTGCCAGCAGAATCAGGGGTGGCACAGATACGCAGTATTTT
CASRIRGGTDTQYF
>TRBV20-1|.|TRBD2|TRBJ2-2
TGCAGTGCTAGAGAACGGCGGGGGGCGAACACCGGGGAGCTGTTTTTT
CSARERRGANTGELFF
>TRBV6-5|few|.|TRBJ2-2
TGTGCCAGCAGTTATTCACAGACCACCGGGGAGCTGTTTTTT
CASSYSQTTGELFF
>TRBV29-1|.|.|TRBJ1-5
TGCAGCGTCGGGACCCCCGGTCAAGATACGCAGCATTTT
CSVGTPGQDTQHF
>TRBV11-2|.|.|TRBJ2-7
TGTGCCAGCAGGGCTGATAGCGGAAAGCAGTACTTC
CASRADSGKQYF
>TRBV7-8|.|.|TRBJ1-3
TGTGCCAGCAGCTTATCAGCGGTTGCTGGAAACACCATATATTTT
CASSLSAVAGNTIYF
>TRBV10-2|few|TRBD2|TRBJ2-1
TGCGCCAGCAGGACCTTAACCGGGACTAGCGGGTACAATGAGCAGTTCTTC
CASRTLTGTSGYNEQFF
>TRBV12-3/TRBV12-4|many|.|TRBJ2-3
TGTGCCAGCAGTTCGGACCCTGGCACAGATACGCAGTATTTT
CASSSDPGTDTQYF
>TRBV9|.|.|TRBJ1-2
TGTGCCAGCAGCAGGGACCCGGGAGGCTACACCTTC
CASSRDPGGYTF
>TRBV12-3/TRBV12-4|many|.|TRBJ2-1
TGTGCCAGCAGTTTGCTCGGGGAACCGGTGCAGTTCTTC
CASSLLGEPVQFF
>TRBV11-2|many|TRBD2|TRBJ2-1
TGTGCCAGCAGCTGGGGACTAGCGGGGGGGCAAAATGAGCAGTTCTTC
CASSWGLAGGQNEQFF
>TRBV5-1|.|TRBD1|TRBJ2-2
TGCGCCAGCAGCTCACGGGACAGGGTAACCATCGACACCGGGGAGCTGTTTTTT
CASSSRDRVTIDTGELFF
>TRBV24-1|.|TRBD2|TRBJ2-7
TGTGCCACCAGACCGGGACTAGTCACAGACGAGCAGTACTTC
CATRPGLVTDEQYF
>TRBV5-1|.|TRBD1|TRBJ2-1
TGCGCCAGCAGCTTTGGGACAGGAACTAACAATGAGCAGTTCTTC
CASSFGTGTNNEQFF
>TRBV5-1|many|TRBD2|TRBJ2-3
TGTGCCAGCAGTTTAGGACTAGCGGGAGTCACAGATACGCAGTATTTT
CASSLGLAGVTDTQYF
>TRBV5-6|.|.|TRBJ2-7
TGTGCCAGCAGCTTGGTCCTCGGGACAAGGACCAACGATGAACGAGGTCGAGAGCAGTACTTC
CASSLVLGTRTNDERGREQYF
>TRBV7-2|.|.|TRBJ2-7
TGTGCCAGCAGCTTAGACAGTTCTCGGAACGAGCAGTACTTC
CASSLDSSRNEQYF
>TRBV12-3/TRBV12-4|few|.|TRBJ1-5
TGTGCCAGCACCGCGGGGTCCTATAGCAATCAGCCCCAGCATTTT
CASTAGSYSNQPQHF
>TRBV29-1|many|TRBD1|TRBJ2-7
TGCAGCGAAACGCGCCTTGGGACAGGGACATTTTACGAGCAGTACTTC
CSETRLGTGTFYEQYF
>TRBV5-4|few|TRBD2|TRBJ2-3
TGTGCCAGCAGCTTGGAGGCCCGGACGCCCCGGGGGGAAGATACGCAGTATTTT
CASSLEARTPRGEDTQYF
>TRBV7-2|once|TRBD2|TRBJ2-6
TGTGCCAGCAGCCCTCGACTAGCGGGAGCTGGGGCCAACGTCCTGACTTTC
CASSPRLAGAGANVLTF
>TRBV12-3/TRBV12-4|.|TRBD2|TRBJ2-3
TGTGCCAGCAGTCAGACTAGCGGGCAGAGGTATACGCAGTATTTT
CASSQTSGQRYTQYF
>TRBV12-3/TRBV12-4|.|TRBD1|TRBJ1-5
TGTGCCAGCAGTCCAACAGGGGGGAGCAATCAGCCCCAGCATTTT
CASSPTGGSNQPQHF
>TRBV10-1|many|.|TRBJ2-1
TGCGCCAGCAGTGAGCGGGGGAATGAGCAGTTCTTC
CASSERGNEQFF
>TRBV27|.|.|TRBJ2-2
TGTGCCAGCAGTTCGATTGGGACATTCGACACCGGGGAGCTGTTTTTT
CASSSIGTFDTGELFF
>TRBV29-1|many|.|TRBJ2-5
TGCAGCGTTGAACGGACTTGGGAGACCCAGTACTTC
CSVERTWETQYF
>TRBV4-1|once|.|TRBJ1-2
TGCGCCAGCAGCCAGGGGTCGGGGCTGGCTAACTATGGCTACACCTTC
CASSQGSGLANYGYTF
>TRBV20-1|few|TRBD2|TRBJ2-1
TGCAGTGCCAAGGGACTAGCGTCCGGGGATGAGCAGTTCTTC
CSAKGLASGDEQFF
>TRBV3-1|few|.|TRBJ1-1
TGTGCCAGCAGCCAGGGCTCTGAAGCTTTCTTT
CASSQGSEAFF
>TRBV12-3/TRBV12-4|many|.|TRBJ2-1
TGTGCCAGCAGTTTTCATCCAGACAGGAATGAGCAGTTCTTC
CASSFHPDRNEQFF
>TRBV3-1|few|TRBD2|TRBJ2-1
TGTGCCAGCACCCACCTGGCGGGGGGGCAAAATGAGCAGTTCTTC
CASTHLAGGQNEQFF
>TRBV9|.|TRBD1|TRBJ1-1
TGTGCCAGCAGCCCGGGACAGATAAGCACTGAAGCTTTCTTT
CASSPGQISTEAFF
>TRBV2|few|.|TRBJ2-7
TGTGCCAGCAGTGAAACAGCTTGGGGCGGGTCCCACGAGCAGTACTTC
CASSETAWGGSHEQYF
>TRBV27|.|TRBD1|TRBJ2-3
TGTGCCAGCGCCGGACAGGGAAGAAGGGATACGCAGTATTTT
CASAGQGRRDTQYF
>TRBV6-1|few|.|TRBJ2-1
TGTGCCAGCACCATCCTTACAGGGTTGGATGAGCAGTTCTTC
CASTILTGLDEQFF
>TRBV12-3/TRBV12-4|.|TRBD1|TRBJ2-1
TGTGCCAGCAGTTCCCAGACAGGGGGCAAAGAGCAGTTCTTC
CASSSQTGGKEQFF